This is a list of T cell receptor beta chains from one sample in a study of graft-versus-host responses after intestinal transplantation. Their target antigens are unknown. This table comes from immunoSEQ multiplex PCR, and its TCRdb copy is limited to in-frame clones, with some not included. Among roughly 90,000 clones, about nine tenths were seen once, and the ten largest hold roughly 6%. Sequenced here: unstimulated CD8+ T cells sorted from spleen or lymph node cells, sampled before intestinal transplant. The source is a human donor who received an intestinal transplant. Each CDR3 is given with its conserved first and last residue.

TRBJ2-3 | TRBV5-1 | CASNTYRGLADTQYF
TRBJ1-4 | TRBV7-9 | CASSGGAAREKLFF
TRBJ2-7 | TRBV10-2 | CASGTGQSAYEQYF
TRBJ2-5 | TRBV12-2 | CASRSGLPETQYF
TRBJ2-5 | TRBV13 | CASSDGLRTETQYF
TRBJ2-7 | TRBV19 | CASSIGASFNYEQYF
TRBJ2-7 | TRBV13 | CASSLGLSGGRYEQYF
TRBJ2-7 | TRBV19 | CASSINRDRDYEQYF
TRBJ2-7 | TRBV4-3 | CASSQEALWSEQYF
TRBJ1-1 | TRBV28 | CASSLTGTAIEAFF
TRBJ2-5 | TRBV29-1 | CSVAGQGGETQYF
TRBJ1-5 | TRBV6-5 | CASSAVGETEPQHF
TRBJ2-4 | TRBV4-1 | CASSQVGGNIQYF
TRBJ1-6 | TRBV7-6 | CASRTPPSPLHF
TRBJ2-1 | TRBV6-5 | CASSYSEDNNEQFF
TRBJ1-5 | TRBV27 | CASSLTRYSNQPQHF
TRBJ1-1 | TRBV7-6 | CASSLGVGGTEAFF
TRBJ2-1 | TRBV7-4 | CASSLGATNEQFF
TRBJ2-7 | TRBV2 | CASSRIVVEFLYEQYF
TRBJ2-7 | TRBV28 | CASSFDSYEQYF
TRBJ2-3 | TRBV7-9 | CASSSWIRADTQYF
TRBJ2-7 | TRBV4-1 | CASSQEVDYEQYF
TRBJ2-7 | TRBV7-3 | CASSLCHLGPGKNYEQYF
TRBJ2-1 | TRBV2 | CANLEPSYNEQFF
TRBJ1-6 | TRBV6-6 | CASTAVSGQYNSPLHF
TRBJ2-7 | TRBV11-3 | CASSPEVVRLAGEQYF
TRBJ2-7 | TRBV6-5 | CASRSDSTYEQYF
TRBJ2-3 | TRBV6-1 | CASSAILAGGTDTQYF
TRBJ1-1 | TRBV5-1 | CASQGAANRNMNTEAFF
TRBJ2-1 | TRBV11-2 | CASSYPSGGPNEQFF
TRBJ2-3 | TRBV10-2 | CASSRPRTGLAKGTDTQYF
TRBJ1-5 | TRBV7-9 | CASSLGSGSNQPQHF
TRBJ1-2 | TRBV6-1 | CASSPPTAGYTF
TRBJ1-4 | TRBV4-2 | CASKTENEKLFF
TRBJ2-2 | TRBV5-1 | CASSLYPGELFF
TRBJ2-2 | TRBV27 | CASSFSTLVSRNTGELFF
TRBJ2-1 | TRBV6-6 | CASSYSLRDRYNEQFF
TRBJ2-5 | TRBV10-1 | CASSESTPGEDETQYF
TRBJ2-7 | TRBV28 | CASSPPGASGRAITYEQYF
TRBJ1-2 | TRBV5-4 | CASTGGYGYTF
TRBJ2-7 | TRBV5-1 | CASSLGSSYEQYF
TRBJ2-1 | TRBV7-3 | CASSLMGGRAANEQFF